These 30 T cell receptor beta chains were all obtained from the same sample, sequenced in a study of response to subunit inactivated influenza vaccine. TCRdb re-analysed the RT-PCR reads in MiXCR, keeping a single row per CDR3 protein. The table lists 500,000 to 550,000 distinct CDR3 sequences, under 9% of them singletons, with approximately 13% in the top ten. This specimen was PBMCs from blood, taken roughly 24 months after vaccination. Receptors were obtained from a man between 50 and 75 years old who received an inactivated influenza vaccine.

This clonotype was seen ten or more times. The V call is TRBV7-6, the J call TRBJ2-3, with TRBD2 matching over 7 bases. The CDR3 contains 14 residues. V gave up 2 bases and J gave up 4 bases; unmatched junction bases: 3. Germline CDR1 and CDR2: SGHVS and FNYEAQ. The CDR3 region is CASSLNLAADTQYF. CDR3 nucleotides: TGTGCCAGCAGCTTAAACCTAGCGGCAGATACGCAGTATTTT. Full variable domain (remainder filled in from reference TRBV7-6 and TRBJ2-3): GAGVSQSPRYKVTKRGQDVALRCDPISGHVSLYWYRQALGQGPEFLTYFNYEAQQDKSGLPNDRFSAERPEGSISTLTIQRTEQRDSAMYRCASSLNLAADTQYFGPGTRLTVL.

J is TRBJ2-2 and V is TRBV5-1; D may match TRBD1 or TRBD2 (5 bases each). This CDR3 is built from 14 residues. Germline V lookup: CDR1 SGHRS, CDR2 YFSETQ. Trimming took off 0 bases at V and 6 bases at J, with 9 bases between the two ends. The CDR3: CASSLGRESGELFF. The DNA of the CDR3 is TGCGCCAGCAGCTTGGGCAGGGAGTCCGGGGAGCTGTTTTTT.

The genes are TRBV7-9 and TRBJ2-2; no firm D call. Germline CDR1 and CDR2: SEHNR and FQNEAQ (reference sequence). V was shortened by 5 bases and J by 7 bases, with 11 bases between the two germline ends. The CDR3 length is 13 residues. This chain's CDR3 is CASSVLGIGELFF. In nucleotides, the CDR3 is TGTGCCAGCAGCGTCCTGGGCATCGGGGAGCTGTTTTTT.

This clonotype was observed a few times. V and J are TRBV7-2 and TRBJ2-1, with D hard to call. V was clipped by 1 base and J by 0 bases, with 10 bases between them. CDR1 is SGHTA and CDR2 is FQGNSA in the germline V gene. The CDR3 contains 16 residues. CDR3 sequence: CASSLGSQTSYNEQFF. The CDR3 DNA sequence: TGTGCCAGCAGCTTAGGGTCTCAGACCTCCTACAATGAGCAGTTCTTC.

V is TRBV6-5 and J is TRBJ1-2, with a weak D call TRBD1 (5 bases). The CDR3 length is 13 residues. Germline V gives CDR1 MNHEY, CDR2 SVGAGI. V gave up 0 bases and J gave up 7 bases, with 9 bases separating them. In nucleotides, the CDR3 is TGTGCCAGCAGTTACTCGAATCAGGGTGGCTACACCTTC. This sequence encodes CASSYSNQGGYTF.

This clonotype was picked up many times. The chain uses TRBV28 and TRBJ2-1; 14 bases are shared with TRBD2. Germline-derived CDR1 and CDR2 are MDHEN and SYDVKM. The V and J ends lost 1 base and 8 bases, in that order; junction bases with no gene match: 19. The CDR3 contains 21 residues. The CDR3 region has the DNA TGTGCCAGCAGTTTATCTAACCCGACCGAGACTAGCGGGAGGGCCGGGGATGAGCAGTTCTTC. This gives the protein CASSLSNPTETSGRAGDEQFF. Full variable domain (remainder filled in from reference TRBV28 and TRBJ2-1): DVKVTQSSRYLVKRTGEKVFLECVQDMDHENMFWYRQDPGLGLRLIYFSYDVKMKEKGDIPEGYSVSREKKERFSLILESASTNQTSMYLCASSLSNPTETSGRAGDEQFFGPGTRLTVL.

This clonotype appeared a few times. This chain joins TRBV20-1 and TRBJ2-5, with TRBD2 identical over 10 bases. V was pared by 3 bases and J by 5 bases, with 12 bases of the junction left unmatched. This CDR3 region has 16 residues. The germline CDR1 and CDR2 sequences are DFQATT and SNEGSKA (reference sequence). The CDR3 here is CSARDLAGDLGETQYF. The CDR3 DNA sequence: TGCAGTGCTAGGGATCTAGCGGGGGACCTGGGGGAGACCCAGTACTTC.

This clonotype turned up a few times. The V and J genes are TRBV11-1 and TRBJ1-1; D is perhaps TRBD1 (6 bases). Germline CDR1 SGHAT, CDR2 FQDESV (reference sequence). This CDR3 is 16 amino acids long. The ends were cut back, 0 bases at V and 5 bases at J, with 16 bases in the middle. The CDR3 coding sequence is TGTGCCAGCAGCTTAGCAGGGGGGGGGAGGAAGACTGAAGCTTTCTTT. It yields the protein CASSLAGGGRKTEAFF.

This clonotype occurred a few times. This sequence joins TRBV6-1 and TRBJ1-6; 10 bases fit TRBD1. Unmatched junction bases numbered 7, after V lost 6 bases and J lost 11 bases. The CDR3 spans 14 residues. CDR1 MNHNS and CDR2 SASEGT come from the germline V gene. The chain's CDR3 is CASRGTGARTPLHF. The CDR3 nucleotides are TGTGCCAGCAGGGGGACAGGGGCTCGCACACCCCTCCACTTT.

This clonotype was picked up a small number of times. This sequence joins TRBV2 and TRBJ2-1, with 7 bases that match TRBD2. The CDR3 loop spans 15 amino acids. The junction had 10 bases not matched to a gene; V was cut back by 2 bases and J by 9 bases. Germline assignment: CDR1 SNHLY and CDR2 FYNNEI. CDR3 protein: CASSESLLALGEQFF. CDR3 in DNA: TGTGCCAGCAGTGAATCGTTACTAGCGCTCGGTGAGCAGTTCTTC.

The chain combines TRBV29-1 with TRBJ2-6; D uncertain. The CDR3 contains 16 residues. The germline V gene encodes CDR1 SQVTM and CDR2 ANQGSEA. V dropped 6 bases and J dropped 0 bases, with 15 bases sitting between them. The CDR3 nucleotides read TGCAGCGTGTCCCTTCGTCTCAGCTCTGGGGCCAACGTCCTGACTTTC. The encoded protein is CSVSLRLSSGANVLTF.

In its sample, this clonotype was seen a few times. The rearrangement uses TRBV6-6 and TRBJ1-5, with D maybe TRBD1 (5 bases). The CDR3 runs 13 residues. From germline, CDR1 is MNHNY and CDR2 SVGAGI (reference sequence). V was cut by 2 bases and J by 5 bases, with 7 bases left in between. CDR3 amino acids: CASSYRGDQPQHF. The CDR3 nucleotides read TGTGCCAGCAGTTACAGAGGGGATCAGCCCCAGCATTTT.

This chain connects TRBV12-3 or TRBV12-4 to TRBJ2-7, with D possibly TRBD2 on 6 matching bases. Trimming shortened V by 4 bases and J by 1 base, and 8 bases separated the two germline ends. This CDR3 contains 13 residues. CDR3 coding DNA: TGTGCCAGCAGTTGGGGGGATTCCTACGAGCAGTACTTC. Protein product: CASSWGDSYEQYF.

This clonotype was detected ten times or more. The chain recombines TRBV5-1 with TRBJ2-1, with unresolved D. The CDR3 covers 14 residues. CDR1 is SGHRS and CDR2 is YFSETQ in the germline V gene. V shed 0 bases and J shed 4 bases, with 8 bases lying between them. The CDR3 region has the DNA TGCGCCAGCAGCTTGGATAGCCTATACAATGAGCAGTTCTTC. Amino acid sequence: CASSLDSLYNEQFF.

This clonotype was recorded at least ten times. The CDR3 loop is CASRKTGGEGRGEKLFF. CDR3 bases: TGTGCCAGCAGAAAAACAGGGGGCGAAGGACGGGGTGAAAAACTGTTTTTT. The gene calls are TRBV27 and TRBJ1-4; 9 positions match TRBD1. Per germline, CDR1 MNHEY and CDR2 SMNVEV (reference sequence). This CDR3 has 17 residues. The V gene end was trimmed by 6 bases and the J gene end by 7 bases; junction bases not matched to a gene: 15.

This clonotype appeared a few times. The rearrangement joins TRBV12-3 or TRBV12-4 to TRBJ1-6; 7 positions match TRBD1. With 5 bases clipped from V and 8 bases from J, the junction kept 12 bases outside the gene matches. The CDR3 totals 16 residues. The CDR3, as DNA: TGTGCCAGCAGTCCAAGGGACAGACTAAGCGATTCACCCCTCCACTTT. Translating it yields CASSPRDRLSDSPLHF.

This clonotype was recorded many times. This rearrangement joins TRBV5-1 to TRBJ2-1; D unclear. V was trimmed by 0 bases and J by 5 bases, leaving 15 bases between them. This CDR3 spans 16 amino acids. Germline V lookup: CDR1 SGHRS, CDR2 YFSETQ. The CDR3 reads CASSLATIPLNNEQFF. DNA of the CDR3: TGCGCCAGCAGCTTGGCGACAATACCACTCAACAATGAGCAGTTCTTC.

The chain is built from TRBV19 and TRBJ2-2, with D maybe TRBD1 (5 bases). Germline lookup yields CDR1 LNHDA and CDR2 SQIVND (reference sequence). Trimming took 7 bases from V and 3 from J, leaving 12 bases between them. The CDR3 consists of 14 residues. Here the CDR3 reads CASTPPGYTGELFF. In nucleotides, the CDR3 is TGTGCCAGTACCCCCCCAGGGTACACCGGGGAGCTGTTTTTT.

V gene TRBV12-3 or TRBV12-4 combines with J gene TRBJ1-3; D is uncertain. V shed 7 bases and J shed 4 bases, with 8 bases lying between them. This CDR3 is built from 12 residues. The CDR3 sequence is CASTAPGNTIYF. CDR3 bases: TGTGCCAGCACGGCGCCGGGAAACACCATATATTTT.

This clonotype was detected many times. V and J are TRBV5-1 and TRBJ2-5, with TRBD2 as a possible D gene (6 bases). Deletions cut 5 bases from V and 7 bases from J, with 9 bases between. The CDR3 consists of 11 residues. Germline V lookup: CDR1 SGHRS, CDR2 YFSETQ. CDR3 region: CASRGAGTQYF. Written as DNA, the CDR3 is TGCGCCAGCAGGGGAGCGGGGACCCAGTACTTC.

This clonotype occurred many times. DNA for the CDR3: TGTGCCAGCAGCTTAGAGCGGGCGCCCATTTACGAGCAGTACTTC. It yields the protein CASSLERAPIYEQYF. The V and J genes are TRBV11-2 and TRBJ2-7; possible D gene TRBD2, 5 bases. CDR1 is SGHAT, CDR2 FQNNGV, per germline. The CDR3 is made up of 15 amino acids. With 0 bases removed from V and 4 bases from J, the gap between germline ends came to 13 bases.

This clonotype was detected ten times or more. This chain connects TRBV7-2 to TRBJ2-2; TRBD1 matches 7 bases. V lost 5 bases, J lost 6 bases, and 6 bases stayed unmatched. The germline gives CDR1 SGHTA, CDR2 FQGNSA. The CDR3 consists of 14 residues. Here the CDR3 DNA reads TGTGCCAGCAGCCCCCCAGACAGGGCCGGGGAGCTGTTTTTT. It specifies CASSPPDRAGELFF.

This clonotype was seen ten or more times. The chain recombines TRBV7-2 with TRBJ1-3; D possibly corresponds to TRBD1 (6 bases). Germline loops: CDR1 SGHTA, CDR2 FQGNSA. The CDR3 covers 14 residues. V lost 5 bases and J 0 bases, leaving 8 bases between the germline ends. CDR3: CASSPRGSGNTIYF. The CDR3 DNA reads TGTGCCAGCAGCCCCAGGGGCTCTGGAAACACCATATATTTT.

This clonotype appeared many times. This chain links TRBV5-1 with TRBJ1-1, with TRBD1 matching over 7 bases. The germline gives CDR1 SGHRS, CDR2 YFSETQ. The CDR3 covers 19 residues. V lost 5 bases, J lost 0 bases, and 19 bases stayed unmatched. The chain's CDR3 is CASSLRSGQSFPLNTEAFF. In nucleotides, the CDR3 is TGCGCCAGCAGTCTTCGGTCGGGACAGTCTTTCCCTTTGAACACTGAAGCTTTCTTT.

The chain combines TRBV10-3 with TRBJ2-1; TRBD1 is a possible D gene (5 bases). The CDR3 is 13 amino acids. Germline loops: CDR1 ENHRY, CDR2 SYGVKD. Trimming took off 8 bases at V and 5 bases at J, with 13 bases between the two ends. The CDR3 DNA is TGTGCCATCTCGAGGACACGCGACAATGAGCAGTTCTTC. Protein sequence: CAISRTRDNEQFF.

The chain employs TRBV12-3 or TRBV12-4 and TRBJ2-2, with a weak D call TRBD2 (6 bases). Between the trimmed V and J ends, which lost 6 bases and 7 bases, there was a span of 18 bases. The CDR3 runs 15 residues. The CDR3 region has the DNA TGTGCCAGCAGGCCGGGACTTCAGGTTGGCGGGGAGCTGTTTTTT. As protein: CASRPGLQVGGELFF.

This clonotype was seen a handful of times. For the CDR3, the DNA is TGCGCCAGCAGCCAACCGGGACAGGGGAGGACTGAAGCTTTCTTT. Protein sequence: CASSQPGQGRTEAFF. The chain links TRBV4-1 to TRBJ1-1, with 10 bases identical to TRBD1. The CDR3 is made up of 15 amino acids. V gave up 2 bases and J gave up 5 bases; unmatched junction bases: 5. Germline CDR1 MGHRA, CDR2 YSYEKL.

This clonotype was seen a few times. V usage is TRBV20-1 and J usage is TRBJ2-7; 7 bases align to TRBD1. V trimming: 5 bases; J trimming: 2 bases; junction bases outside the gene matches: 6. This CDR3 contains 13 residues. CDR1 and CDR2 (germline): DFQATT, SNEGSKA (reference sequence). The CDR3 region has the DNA TGCAGTGCTTTTGCAGGGGGTACCTACGAGCAGTACTTC. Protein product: CSAFAGGTYEQYF.

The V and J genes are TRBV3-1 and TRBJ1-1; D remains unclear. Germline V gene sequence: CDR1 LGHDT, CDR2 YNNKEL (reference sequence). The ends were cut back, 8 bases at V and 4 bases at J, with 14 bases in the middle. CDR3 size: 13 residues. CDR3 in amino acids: CASGFGGSTEAFF. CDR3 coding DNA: TGTGCCAGCGGATTTGGAGGAAGCACTGAAGCTTTCTTT.

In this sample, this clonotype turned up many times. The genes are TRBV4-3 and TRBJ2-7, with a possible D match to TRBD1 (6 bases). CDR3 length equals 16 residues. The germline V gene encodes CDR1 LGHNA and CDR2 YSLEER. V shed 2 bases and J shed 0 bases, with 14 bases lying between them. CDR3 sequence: CASSQSSGTSSYEQYF. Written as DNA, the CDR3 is TGCGCCAGCAGCCAATCCTCCGGGACAAGCTCCTACGAGCAGTACTTC.